Listed here is a single TCR beta chain. Its target is not known. This entry comes from a study of glioma-infiltrating T cells after dendritic cell vaccination. The wider study: The vaccine used monocyte-derived dendritic cells pulsed overnight with autologous tumor lysate. The study, taken as a whole, reports: TCR clonality showed no direct relationship with survival.

Time point meaning: after dendritic cell vaccination, including at tumor progression/relapse. PBMC sampling occurred before vaccination, two weeks after the third dose, and at progression. This table comes from immunoSEQ multiplex PCR, and its TCRdb copy is limited to in-frame clones, with some not included. The sample consists of roughly 80,000 clones, around 90% of them appearing once. The germline V gene encodes CDR1 SGHRS and CDR2 YFSETQ. V shed 0 bases and J 0 bases; nucleotides not matched to a gene: 1. The CDR3 spans 15 residues. Sequencing used blood, obtained after dendritic cell vaccination. J is TRBJ2-7 and V is TRBV5-1, with 9 bases identical to TRBD1. The sequence was collected from a human donor with glioblastoma. CDR3: CASSLGGQGSYEQYF. The CDR3 DNA reads TGCGCCAGCAGCTTGGGGGGACAGGGCTCCTACGAGCAGTACTTC.